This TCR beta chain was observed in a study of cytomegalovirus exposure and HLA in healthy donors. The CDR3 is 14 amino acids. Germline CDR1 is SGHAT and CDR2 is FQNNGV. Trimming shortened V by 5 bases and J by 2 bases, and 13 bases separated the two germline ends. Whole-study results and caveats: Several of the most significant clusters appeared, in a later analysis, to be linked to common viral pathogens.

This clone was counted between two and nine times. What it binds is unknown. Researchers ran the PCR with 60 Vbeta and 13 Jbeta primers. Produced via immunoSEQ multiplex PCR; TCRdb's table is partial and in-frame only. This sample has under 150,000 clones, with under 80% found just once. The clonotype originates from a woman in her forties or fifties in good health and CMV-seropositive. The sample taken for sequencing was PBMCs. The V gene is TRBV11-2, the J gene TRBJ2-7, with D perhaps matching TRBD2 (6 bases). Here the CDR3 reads CASSALRGTYEQYF. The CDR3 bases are TGTGCCAGCAGCGCACTCCGGGGGACCTACGAGCAGTACTTC.